The entry below describes one TCR beta chain. Its specificity is unknown. The V end lost 6 bases, the J end lost 4 bases, and 9 bases lay between the germline ends. The germline gives CDR1 LNHDA, CDR2 SQIVND (reference sequence). The CDR3 consists of 12 residues. These data come from a study of cytomegalovirus exposure and HLA in healthy donors. In nominal health when sampled, donors likely had unrecorded immune exposures nonetheless. Notes on the study in general: Cytomegalovirus status, reportedly, was diagnosed with high specificity and sensitivity by the classifier.

The PCR made use of 60 Vbeta and 13 Jbeta primers. The data were produced by immunoSEQ multiplex PCR, yet TCRdb's version contains in-frame clones alone and is incomplete. This table holds 150,000 to 180,000 clones, about four fifths found once. The origin of this receptor is a man younger than 40 in good health and CMV-seropositive. The chain combines TRBV19 with TRBJ1-2; weak D call: TRBD1 (6 bases). The sequenced sample was PBMCs. The CDR3 region is CASRQGTYGYTF. CDR3 sequence (DNA): TGTGCCAGTAGGCAGGGGACCTATGGCTACACCTTC.